The rows below give T cell receptor beta chains drawn from one sample of a study of early T cells in non-severe SARS-CoV-2 infection. TCRdb fed the 5' RACE reads into MiXCR, producing one record per CDR3 protein. The repertoire holds roughly 50,000 distinct CDR3 sequences, with about a tenth as singletons. The specimen sequenced was whole blood. These receptors all come from an adult who was a healthcare worker with PCR-confirmed SARS-CoV-2 infection or an uninfected control (not recorded which). Both conserved end residues are part of each CDR3. A D gene is named only where the DNA matches it firmly. Not every row has a clone size; where given, it reads once, few, many or a size class.

v_call: TRBV6-2/TRBV6-3; j_call: TRBJ2-2; d_call: NA; clone_size: few; cdr3_nt: TGTGCCAGCAGTTACGAGTACAGGGCTCTTTACAACACCGGGGAGCTGTTTTTT; cdr3_aa: CASSYEYRALYNTGELFF
v_call: TRBV12-3/TRBV12-4; j_call: TRBJ2-7; d_call: NA; clone_size: NA; cdr3_nt: TGTGCCAGCAGTCGGTTGGGGCTAAGCTCCTACGAGCAGTACTTC; cdr3_aa: CASSRLGLSSYEQYF
v_call: TRBV10-3; j_call: TRBJ2-7; d_call: NA; clone_size: NA; cdr3_nt: TGTGCCATCAGTCCGGGTCCCCTTAGGGAGCAGTACTTC; cdr3_aa: CAISPGPLREQYF
v_call: TRBV29-1; j_call: TRBJ2-7; d_call: NA; clone_size: NA; cdr3_nt: TGCAGCGTTGACTCTGGGGACGGTCAGTACTTC; cdr3_aa: CSVDSGDGQYF
v_call: TRBV4-1; j_call: TRBJ1-2; d_call: TRBD1; clone_size: NA; cdr3_nt: TGCGCCAGCAGGAAATCAGGGGGCTATGGCTACACCTTC; cdr3_aa: CASRKSGGYGYTF
v_call: TRBV29-1; j_call: TRBJ1-1; d_call: NA; clone_size: NA; cdr3_nt: TGCAGCGTTGAAGATCTAGGTGAAGCTTTCTTT; cdr3_aa: CSVEDLGEAFF
v_call: TRBV5-5; j_call: TRBJ1-1; d_call: TRBD1; clone_size: NA; cdr3_nt: TGTGCCAGCAGCGGACAGGGGTCTATGAACACTGAAGCTTTCTTT; cdr3_aa: CASSGQGSMNTEAFF
v_call: TRBV7-2; j_call: TRBJ1-2; d_call: TRBD1; clone_size: many; cdr3_nt: TGTGCCAGCAGCTCCCAGGGGGCTTCAAGGGGCTACACCTTC; cdr3_aa: CASSSQGASRGYTF
v_call: TRBV28; j_call: TRBJ2-1; d_call: NA; clone_size: many; cdr3_nt: TGTGCCAGCAGTTTAATGGGCAGCAATGAGCAGTTCTTC; cdr3_aa: CASSLMGSNEQFF
v_call: TRBV13; j_call: TRBJ2-1; d_call: NA; clone_size: many; cdr3_nt: TGTGCCAGCAGCTACCCGGGGAGCGGCCACTCCTACAATGAGCAGTTCTTC; cdr3_aa: CASSYPGSGHSYNEQFF
v_call: TRBV11-2; j_call: TRBJ2-1; d_call: NA; clone_size: few; cdr3_nt: TGTGCCAGCAGCATCCATTCGCCGGGGGACCCCCGCTTTGAGCAGTTCTTC; cdr3_aa: CASSIHSPGDPRFEQFF
v_call: TRBV6-1; j_call: TRBJ1-1; d_call: NA; clone_size: few; cdr3_nt: TGTGCCAGCAGTTTTGACAGCCCCACTGAAGCTTTCTTT; cdr3_aa: CASSFDSPTEAFF
v_call: TRBV5-1; j_call: TRBJ2-1; d_call: NA; clone_size: many; cdr3_nt: TGCGCCAGCAGCCTTAGGTACTACAATGAGCAGTTCTTC; cdr3_aa: CASSLRYYNEQFF
v_call: TRBV19; j_call: TRBJ2-2; d_call: NA; clone_size: NA; cdr3_nt: TGTGCCAGTAGTATAGGGGCTAGCTTTCAAGGTAACACCGGGGAGCTGTTTTTT; cdr3_aa: CASSIGASFQGNTGELFF
v_call: TRBV20-1; j_call: TRBJ1-2; d_call: NA; clone_size: many; cdr3_nt: TGCAGTGCTAGAGTGGGAACAGGAACAAATGGCTACACCTTC; cdr3_aa: CSARVGTGTNGYTF
v_call: TRBV15; j_call: TRBJ2-1; d_call: TRBD1; clone_size: many; cdr3_nt: TGTGCCACCAGCAGACTGACAGGGGTAAATTCCTACAATGAGCAGTTCTTC; cdr3_aa: CATSRLTGVNSYNEQFF
v_call: TRBV6-5; j_call: TRBJ1-1; d_call: TRBD1; clone_size: many; cdr3_nt: TGTGCCAGCAGAACCCGTAAGGAAGGACAGGGGAGGACTGAAGCTTTCTTT; cdr3_aa: CASRTRKEGQGRTEAFF
v_call: TRBV20-1; j_call: TRBJ2-4; d_call: TRBD1; clone_size: many; cdr3_nt: TGCAGTGCTAGAGATCTTTCCGGGACAGGGGGTGCTGTGGCCAAAAACATTCAGTACTTC; cdr3_aa: CSARDLSGTGGAVAKNIQYF
v_call: TRBV7-2; j_call: TRBJ2-5; d_call: NA; clone_size: many; cdr3_nt: TGTGCCAGCAGCTTACCGTTAACGTTGAAGACCCAGTACTTC; cdr3_aa: CASSLPLTLKTQYF
v_call: TRBV14; j_call: TRBJ1-6; d_call: TRBD1; clone_size: many; cdr3_nt: TGTGCCAGCAGCCGCGGACAGGGGTCGAATTCACCCCTCCACTTT; cdr3_aa: CASSRGQGSNSPLHF
v_call: TRBV29-1; j_call: TRBJ1-1; d_call: NA; clone_size: few; cdr3_nt: TGCAGCGTTGACAGGGGTGGCATGAACACTGAAGCTTTCTTT; cdr3_aa: CSVDRGGMNTEAFF
v_call: TRBV25-1; j_call: TRBJ1-5; d_call: NA; clone_size: many; cdr3_nt: TGTGCCAGCAGTGTGTCAGGGAATCAGCCCCAGCATTTT; cdr3_aa: CASSVSGNQPQHF
v_call: TRBV20-1; j_call: TRBJ2-5; d_call: TRBD1; clone_size: many; cdr3_nt: TGCAGTGCTAGTTATACAGGGGGAGAGACCCAGTACTTC; cdr3_aa: CSASYTGGETQYF
v_call: TRBV4-1; j_call: TRBJ2-2; d_call: TRBD2; clone_size: many; cdr3_nt: TGCGCCAGCAGCCAAGAAGCTAGCGGAGGCACCGGGGAGCTGTTTTTT; cdr3_aa: CASSQEASGGTGELFF
v_call: TRBV4-2; j_call: TRBJ2-3; d_call: TRBD2; clone_size: many; cdr3_nt: TGTGCCAGCGGGGCCGGAGCGGGAGTTTTCTCCGTGACAGATACGCAGTATTTT; cdr3_aa: CASGAGAGVFSVTDTQYF
v_call: TRBV3-2; j_call: TRBJ1-5; d_call: NA; clone_size: NA; cdr3_nt: TGTGCCAGCAGCCAATTTCGCAGGACGGAGCAGCCCCAGCATTTT; cdr3_aa: CASSQFRRTEQPQHF
v_call: TRBV11-2; j_call: TRBJ2-1; d_call: TRBD1; clone_size: few; cdr3_nt: TGTGCCAGCAGCTGGGACAGTTACAATGAGCAGTTCTTC; cdr3_aa: CASSWDSYNEQFF
v_call: TRBV7-9; j_call: TRBJ1-1; d_call: NA; clone_size: many; cdr3_nt: TGTGCCAGCAGCTTAGCGGGGGGAGAAGCTTTCTTT; cdr3_aa: CASSLAGGEAFF
v_call: TRBV7-2; j_call: TRBJ1-4; d_call: TRBD1; clone_size: many; cdr3_nt: TGTGCCAGCAGCGTACTCAGGGGGCTGGGCGAAAAACTGTTTTTT; cdr3_aa: CASSVLRGLGEKLFF
v_call: TRBV6-4; j_call: TRBJ2-1; d_call: NA; clone_size: few; cdr3_nt: TGTGCCACCAGAAGGATATGGGATTCCCATGAGCAGTTCTTC; cdr3_aa: CATRRIWDSHEQFF
v_call: TRBV29-1; j_call: TRBJ2-7; d_call: TRBD1; clone_size: many; cdr3_nt: TGCAGCGTTGACCAGACAGGGAGCTACGAGCAGTACTTC; cdr3_aa: CSVDQTGSYEQYF
v_call: TRBV7-9; j_call: TRBJ2-1; d_call: TRBD2; clone_size: NA; cdr3_nt: TGTGCCAGCAGCTTAGCGCGTGCTAGCGGGAGATTGAATGAGCAGTTCTTC; cdr3_aa: CASSLARASGRLNEQFF
v_call: TRBV5-5; j_call: TRBJ1-4; d_call: NA; clone_size: many; cdr3_nt: TGTGCCAGCAGCCTAGACGATCCAGGGCATGCTAATGAAAAACTGTTTTTT; cdr3_aa: CASSLDDPGHANEKLFF
v_call: TRBV7-2; j_call: TRBJ2-5; d_call: NA; clone_size: many; cdr3_nt: TGTGCCAGCAGCAGATACAGGAGTGGAGGAGAGACCCAGTACTTC; cdr3_aa: CASSRYRSGGETQYF
v_call: TRBV24-1; j_call: TRBJ1-3; d_call: TRBD1; clone_size: once; cdr3_nt: TGTGCCACCAGTCCGACAGGGGCTGGAAACACCATATATTTT; cdr3_aa: CATSPTGAGNTIYF
v_call: TRBV12-3/TRBV12-4; j_call: TRBJ1-4; d_call: NA; clone_size: NA; cdr3_nt: TGTGCCAGCAGTTTAGCTGGGACTAATGAAAAACTGTTTTTT; cdr3_aa: CASSLAGTNEKLFF
v_call: TRBV29-1; j_call: TRBJ2-1; d_call: TRBD1; clone_size: many; cdr3_nt: TGCAGCGTCCAAACAGTGGACAGGGCGAATGAGCAGTTCTTC; cdr3_aa: CSVQTVDRANEQFF
v_call: TRBV27; j_call: TRBJ1-6; d_call: NA; clone_size: many; cdr3_nt: TGTGCCAGCACCCCAATGAGGGGAGGTAATTCACCCCTCCACTTT; cdr3_aa: CASTPMRGGNSPLHF
v_call: TRBV7-8; j_call: TRBJ2-2; d_call: NA; clone_size: many; cdr3_nt: TGTGCCAGCAGCTTAGCTCTCCAGCGGAGCTACACCGGGGAGCTGTTTTTT; cdr3_aa: CASSLALQRSYTGELFF
v_call: TRBV7-6; j_call: TRBJ2-5; d_call: NA; clone_size: many; cdr3_nt: TGTGCCAGCAGCTTAGCGGCGGAGACCCAGTACTTC; cdr3_aa: CASSLAAETQYF
v_call: TRBV19; j_call: TRBJ2-1; d_call: TRBD2; clone_size: many; cdr3_nt: TGTGCCAGCAAGCGGGAGAGGTTCCTCAATGAGCAGTTCTTC; cdr3_aa: CASKRERFLNEQFF
v_call: TRBV20-1; j_call: TRBJ1-2; d_call: NA; clone_size: NA; cdr3_nt: TGCAGTGCAAAGAGAGAAACTAACTATGGCTACACCTTC; cdr3_aa: CSAKRETNYGYTF